The sequence of this T cell receptor beta chain was determined in a study of blood T cell repertoires in COVID-19. Study-level information: The United States, Italy and Spain provided the acute and convalescent COVID-19 samples. T cells, B-cell-depleted T cells, or PBMCs provided the cDNA or gDNA that served as material.

As processed by the authors: How many nucleated cells were present was estimated from reference gene primer amplification. Profiled with immunoSEQ multiplex PCR; TCRdb holds only in-frame clones, not every one. From that table come the V and J calls and clone size; the DNA was used to work out D and trimming. The table lists approximately 120,000 clones, around 83% of them singletons, with roughly 4.5% in the top ten. V lost 1 base to trimming and J lost 10 bases, with 13 bases between them. This CDR3 is 13 amino acids long. CDR1 is SEHNR, CDR2 FQNEAQ, per germline (reference sequence). The clonotype comes from a human donor in a cohort sampled during active COVID-19. The sample taken for sequencing was peripheral blood. The chain joins TRBV7-9 to TRBJ1-1; TRBD1 is a possible D gene (5 bases). CDR3 in amino acids: CASSLDAGDVAFF. The DNA for the CDR3 is TGTGCCAGCAGCTTAGATGCGGGGGATGTAGCTTTCTTT.